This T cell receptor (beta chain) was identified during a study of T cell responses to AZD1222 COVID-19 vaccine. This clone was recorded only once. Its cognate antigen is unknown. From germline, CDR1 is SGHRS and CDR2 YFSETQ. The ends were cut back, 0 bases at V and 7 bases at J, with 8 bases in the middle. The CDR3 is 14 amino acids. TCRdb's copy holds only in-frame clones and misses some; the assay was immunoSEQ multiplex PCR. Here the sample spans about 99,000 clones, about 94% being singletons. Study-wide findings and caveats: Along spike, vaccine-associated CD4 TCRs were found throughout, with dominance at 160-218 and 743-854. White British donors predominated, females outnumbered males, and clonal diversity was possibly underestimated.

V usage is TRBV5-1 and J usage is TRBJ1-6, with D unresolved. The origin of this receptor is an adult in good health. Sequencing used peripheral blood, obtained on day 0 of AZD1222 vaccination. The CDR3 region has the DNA TGCGCCAGCAGCTTGGGAGGGATCAATTCACCCCTCCACTTT. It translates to CASSLGGINSPLHF.